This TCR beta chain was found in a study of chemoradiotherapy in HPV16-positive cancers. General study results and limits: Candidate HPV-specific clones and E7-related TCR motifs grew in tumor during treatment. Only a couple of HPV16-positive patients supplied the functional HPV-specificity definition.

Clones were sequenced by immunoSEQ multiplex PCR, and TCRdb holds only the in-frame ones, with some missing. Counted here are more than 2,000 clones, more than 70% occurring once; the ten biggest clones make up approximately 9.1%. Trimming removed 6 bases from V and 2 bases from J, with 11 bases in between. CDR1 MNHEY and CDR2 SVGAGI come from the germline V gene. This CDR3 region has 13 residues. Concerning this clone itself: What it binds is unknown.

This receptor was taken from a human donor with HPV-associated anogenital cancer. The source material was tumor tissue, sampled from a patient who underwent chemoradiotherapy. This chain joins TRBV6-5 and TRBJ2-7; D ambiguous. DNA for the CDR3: TGTGCCAGCAGCAAAACAGAAACCTACGAGCAGTACTTC. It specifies CASSKTETYEQYF.